This T cell receptor (beta chain) was profiled in a study of shared clonotypes between healthy human individuals. The germline gives CDR1 KGHSH, CDR2 LQKENI. This CDR3 has 16 residues. The germline V and J ends were trimmed by 0 bases and 6 bases, with 18 bases remaining between them. Sequencing was performed with immunoSEQ multiplex PCR; in TCRdb, only in-frame clones are kept and a portion is missing. Among around 1.4 million clones listed, around 98.5% were seen once. The clonotype comes from a man younger than 40 in good health. The chain has TRBV18 and TRBJ2-7, with D possibly TRBD2 on 6 matching bases. Sequenced material: naive CD4+ T cells sorted from blood. The subset is: CD45RA+ positively selected. CDR3 amino acids: CASSPPGTGEAREQYF. The CDR3 nucleotides are TGTGCCAGCTCACCACCGGGAACGGGGGAGGCCCGCGAGCAGTACTTC.